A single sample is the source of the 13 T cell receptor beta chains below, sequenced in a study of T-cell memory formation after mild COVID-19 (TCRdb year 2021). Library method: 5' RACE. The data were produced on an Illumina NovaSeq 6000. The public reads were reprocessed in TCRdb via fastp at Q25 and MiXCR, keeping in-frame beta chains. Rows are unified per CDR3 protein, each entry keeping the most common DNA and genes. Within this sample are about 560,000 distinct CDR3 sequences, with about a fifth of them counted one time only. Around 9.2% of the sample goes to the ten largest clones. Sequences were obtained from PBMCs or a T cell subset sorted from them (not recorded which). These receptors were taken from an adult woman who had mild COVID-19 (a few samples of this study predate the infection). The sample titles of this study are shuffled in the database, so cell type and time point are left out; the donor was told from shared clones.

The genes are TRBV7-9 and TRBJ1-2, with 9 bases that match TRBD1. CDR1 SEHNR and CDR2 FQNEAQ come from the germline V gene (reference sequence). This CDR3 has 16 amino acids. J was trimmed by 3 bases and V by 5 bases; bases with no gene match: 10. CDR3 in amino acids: CASSAPGDRDHYGYTF. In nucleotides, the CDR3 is TGTGCCAGCAGCGCACCCGGGGACAGGGATCACTATGGCTACACCTTC.

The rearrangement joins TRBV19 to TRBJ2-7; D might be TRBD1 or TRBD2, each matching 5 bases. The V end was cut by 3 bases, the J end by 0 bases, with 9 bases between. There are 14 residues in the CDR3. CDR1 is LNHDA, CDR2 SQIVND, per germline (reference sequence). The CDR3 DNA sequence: TGTGCCAGTAGTATTACCGGGACCTCCTACGAGCAGTACTTC. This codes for CASSITGTSYEQYF.

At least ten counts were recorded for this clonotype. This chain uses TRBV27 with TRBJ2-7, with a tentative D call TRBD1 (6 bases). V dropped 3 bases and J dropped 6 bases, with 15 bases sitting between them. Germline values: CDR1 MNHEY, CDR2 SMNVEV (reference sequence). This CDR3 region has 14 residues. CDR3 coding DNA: TGTGCCAGCAGTTTCTGGACAGACCGGGGCGAGCAGTACTTC. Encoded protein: CASSFWTDRGEQYF.

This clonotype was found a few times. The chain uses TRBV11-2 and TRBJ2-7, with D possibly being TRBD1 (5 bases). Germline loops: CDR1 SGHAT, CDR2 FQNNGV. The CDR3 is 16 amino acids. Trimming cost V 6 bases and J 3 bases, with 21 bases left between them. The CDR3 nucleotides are TGTGCCAGCAGACCTCTCAAGGGGTCACGAATCTACGAGCAGTACTTC. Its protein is CASRPLKGSRIYEQYF.

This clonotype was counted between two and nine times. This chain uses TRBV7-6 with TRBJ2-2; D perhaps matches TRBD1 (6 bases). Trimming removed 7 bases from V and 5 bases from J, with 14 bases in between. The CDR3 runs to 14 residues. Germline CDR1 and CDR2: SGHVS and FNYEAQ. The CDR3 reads CASTLRGGTGELFF. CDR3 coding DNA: TGTGCCAGCACCCTAAGAGGGGGAACCGGGGAGCTGTTTTTT.

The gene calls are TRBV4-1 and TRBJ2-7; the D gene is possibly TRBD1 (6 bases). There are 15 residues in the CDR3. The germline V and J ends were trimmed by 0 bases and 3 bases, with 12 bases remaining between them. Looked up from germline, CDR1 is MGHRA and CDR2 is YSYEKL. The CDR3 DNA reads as TGCGCCAGCAGCCAAGAAAGGGGGACCCTCTACGAGCAGTACTTC. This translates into CASSQERGTLYEQYF.

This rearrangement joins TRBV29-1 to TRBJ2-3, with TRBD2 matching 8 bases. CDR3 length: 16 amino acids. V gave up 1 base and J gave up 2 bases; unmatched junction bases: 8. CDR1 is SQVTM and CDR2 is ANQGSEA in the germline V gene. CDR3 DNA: TGCAGCGTTGAAGGGGTGCGCGGGGGGACCACAGATACGCAGTATTTT. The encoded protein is CSVEGVRGGTTDTQYF.

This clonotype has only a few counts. In DNA form, the CDR3 reads TGCGCCAGCAGCTTGGGGCCGGGACACAACTACGAGCAGTACTTC. Protein product: CASSLGPGHNYEQYF. J is TRBJ2-7 and V is TRBV5-1, with a tentative D call TRBD1 (6 bases). The V end was cut by 0 bases, the J end by 3 bases, with 13 bases between. Germline V gene data show CDR1 as SGHRS and CDR2 as YFSETQ. The CDR3 runs 15 residues.

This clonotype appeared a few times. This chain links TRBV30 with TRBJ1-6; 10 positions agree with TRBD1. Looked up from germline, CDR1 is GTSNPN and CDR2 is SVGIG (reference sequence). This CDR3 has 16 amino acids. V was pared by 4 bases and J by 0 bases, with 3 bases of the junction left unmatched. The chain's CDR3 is CAWTRTGGSYNSPLHF. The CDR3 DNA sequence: TGTGCCTGGACCCGGACAGGGGGCTCCTATAATTCACCCCTCCACTTT.

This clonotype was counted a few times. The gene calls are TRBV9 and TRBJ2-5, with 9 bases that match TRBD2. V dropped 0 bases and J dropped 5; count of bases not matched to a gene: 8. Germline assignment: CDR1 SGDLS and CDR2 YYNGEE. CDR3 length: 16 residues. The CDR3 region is CASSVGNSGSGETQYF. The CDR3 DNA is TGTGCCAGCAGCGTAGGAAATAGCGGGAGTGGTGAGACCCAGTACTTC.

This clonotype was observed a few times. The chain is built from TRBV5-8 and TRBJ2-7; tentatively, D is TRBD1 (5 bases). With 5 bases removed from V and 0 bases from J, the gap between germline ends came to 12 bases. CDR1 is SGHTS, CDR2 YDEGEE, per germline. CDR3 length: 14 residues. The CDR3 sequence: CASRSRRGSYEQYF. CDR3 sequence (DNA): TGTGCCAGCAGATCCCGAAGGGGCTCCTACGAGCAGTACTTC.

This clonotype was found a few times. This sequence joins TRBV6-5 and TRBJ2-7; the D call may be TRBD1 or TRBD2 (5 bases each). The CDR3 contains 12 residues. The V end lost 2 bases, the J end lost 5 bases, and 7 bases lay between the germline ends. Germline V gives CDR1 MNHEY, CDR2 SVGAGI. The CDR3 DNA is TGTGCCAGCAGTTACGAGGGACACGAGCAGTACTTC. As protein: CASSYEGHEQYF.

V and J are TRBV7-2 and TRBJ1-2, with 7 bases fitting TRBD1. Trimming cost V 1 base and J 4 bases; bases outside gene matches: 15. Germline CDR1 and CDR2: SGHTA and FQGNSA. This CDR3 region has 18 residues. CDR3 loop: CASSLGFGREGAAYGYTF. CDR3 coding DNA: TGTGCCAGCAGCTTAGGGTTTGGGCGGGAGGGGGCAGCCTATGGCTACACCTTC.